This T cell receptor beta chain was identified in a study of T cells in severe cutaneous drug reactions. Study-level background: Enrollment required a probable or definite RegiSCAR diagnosis of SJS/TEN or DRESS. General study points: A public TCRbeta CDR3 appeared in all seven CBZ-SJS/TEN blister samples, averaging roughly 14%.

This clonotype registers large by frequency. Its target is not known. TCR subtype-specific primers in iRepertoire multiplex PCR prepared libraries for bulk and single-cell sequencing. TCRdb re-called the multiplex PCR reads and gives one entry per CDR3 protein, without DNA. Its clone listing holds some 500 distinct CDR3 sequences. The donors had carbamazepine-induced Stevens-Johnson syndrome or toxic epidermal necrolysis. The source is a human donor with Stevens-Johnson syndrome, a severe cutaneous drug reaction. Input material: PBMCs.

The CDR3 sequence is CASSLGGTSGRIFEETQYF. This sequence joins TRBV7-8 and TRBJ2-5; TCRdb's D call, TRBD2, is unchecked because there is no DNA. CDR1 and CDR2 (germline): SGHVS, FQNEAQ. The CDR3 length is 19 residues.